What follows are 15 T cell receptor beta chains derived from one specimen sequenced in a study of response to subunit inactivated influenza vaccine. MiXCR, run by TCRdb on the RT-PCR reads, gives a single entry per CDR3 protein. Of roughly 500,000 distinct CDR3 sequences listed, 15% to 20% are singletons. The specimen comprised CD4+ T cells sorted from PBMCs, sampled around 25 months after vaccination. The receptors shown here come from a man in his fifties or sixties who received an inactivated influenza vaccine.

The chain uses TRBV4-3 and TRBJ1-2, with a tentative D call TRBD1 (5 bases). V was cut by 4 bases and J by 0 bases, with 12 bases left in between. This CDR3 spans 15 amino acids. Germline V gene sequence: CDR1 LGHNA, CDR2 YSLEER. The CDR3 nucleotides are TGCGCCAGCAGCCGCGGGACTACTACTAACTATGGCTACACCTTC. Translated: CASSRGTTTNYGYTF.

This clonotype was detected only a few times. The chain joins TRBV2 to TRBJ1-6, with no clear D. Germline CDR1 is SNHLY and CDR2 is FYNNEI. CDR3 length: 15 residues. The V end lost 7 bases, the J end lost 0 bases, and 10 bases lay between the germline ends. The CDR3 region has the DNA TGTGCCAGCACAGTTGCAAACTCCTATAATTCACCCCTCCACTTT. Translating gives CASTVANSYNSPLHF.

There are a few counts of this clonotype. The genes are TRBV5-5 and TRBJ2-1; maybe TRBD1 (6 bases). This CDR3 comprises 15 residues. The germline V gene has CDR1 SGHKS and CDR2 YYEKEE (reference sequence). Between the trimmed V and J ends, which lost 4 bases and 10 bases, there was a span of 21 bases. The CDR3 protein is CASSPSPLDSQEQFF. The CDR3, as DNA: TGTGCCAGCAGCCCGAGTCCCTTGGACAGCCAAGAGCAGTTCTTC.

The chain couples TRBV18 to TRBJ2-7, with a weak D call TRBD1 (5 bases). The germline V gene encodes CDR1 KGHSH and CDR2 LQKENI. Trimming pared 0 bases from V and 0 bases from J, leaving 9 bases between. CDR3 length: 15 residues. The CDR3 sequence: CASSPPSGSSYEQYF. The CDR3, as DNA: TGTGCCAGCTCACCACCGTCAGGGTCCTCCTACGAGCAGTACTTC.

Turning to this clonotype: A single base separates this from a much larger clone, so it may be a read error. This rearrangement joins TRBV20-1 to TRBJ2-3; 10 bases are shared with TRBD2. The germline CDR1 and CDR2 sequences are DFQATT and SNEGSKA (reference sequence). The CDR3 loop spans 14 amino acids. CDR3 DNA sequence: TGCAATGCTAGAGCGGGAGGGATCACAGATACGCAGTATTTT. Translated, it gives CNARAGGITDTQYF.

This clonotype appeared a few times. This chain connects TRBV4-2 to TRBJ2-7; D unclear. CDR3 length: 13 amino acids. Between the trimmed V and J ends, which lost 0 bases and 7 bases, there was a span of 10 bases. Germline CDR1 is LGHNA and CDR2 is YNFKEQ. The CDR3 nucleotides read TGTGCCAGCAGCCAAGAGGTGTGGAGAGAGCAGTACTTC. Its protein is CASSQEVWREQYF.

This clonotype was seen a handful of times. The chain employs TRBV9 and TRBJ2-3; D is unclear. The germline V gene encodes CDR1 SGDLS and CDR2 YYNGEE. This CDR3 is 15 amino acids long. V was shortened by 0 bases and J by 2 bases, with 10 bases between the two germline ends. CDR3 sequence (DNA): TGTGCCAGCAGCGTAGGAGGCAGAACCACAGATACGCAGTATTTT. Amino acids: CASSVGGRTTDTQYF.

This clonotype has a count of ten or more. The V gene is TRBV14, the J gene TRBJ2-2, with TRBD1 matching 12 bases. The J segment lost 4 bases and the V segment lost 5 bases, leaving 5 bases of the junction unmatched. CDR3 length equals 16 residues. Germline CDR1 and CDR2: SGHDN and FVKESK. CDR3 amino acids: CASSSGTGGVTGELFF. As DNA, the CDR3 is TGTGCCAGCAGCTCGGGGACAGGGGGCGTCACCGGGGAGCTGTTTTTT.

This clonotype was counted at least ten times. The chain couples TRBV4-1 to TRBJ2-5, with TRBD1 matching 9 bases. CDR1 MGHRA and CDR2 YSYEKL come from the germline V gene. The ends lost 6 bases at V and 4 bases at J; junction bases unmatched: 3. This CDR3 is built from 13 residues. The CDR3 DNA reads TGCGCCAGCAGGGACAGGGGAGGAGAGACCCAGTACTTC. Protein product: CASRDRGGETQYF.

This clonotype has more than one count but fewer than ten. The gene calls are TRBV5-5 and TRBJ1-1, with no clear D. CDR3 length equals 13 residues. Germline V gives CDR1 SGHKS, CDR2 YYEKEE (reference sequence). V gave up 5 bases and J gave up 9 bases, with 17 bases separating them. As DNA, the CDR3 is TGTGCCAGCAGTCTGGGGTCTGGGCTCCAAGCTTTCTTT. Amino acid sequence: CASSLGSGLQAFF. Together with reference TRBV5-5 and TRBJ1-1, the CDR3 gives the full variable domain: DAGVTQSPTHLIKTRGQQVTLRCSPISGHKSVSWYQQVLGQGPQFIFQYYEKEERGRGNFPDRFSARQFPNYSSELNVNALLLGDSALYLCASSLGSGLQAFFGQGTRLTVV.

The V gene is TRBV20-1, the J gene TRBJ1-2; D perhaps matches TRBD1 (6 bases). The CDR3 is 14 residues long. V lost 6 bases and J 7 bases, leaving 21 bases between the germline ends. Germline-derived CDR1 and CDR2 are DFQATT and SNEGSKA (reference sequence). CDR3 in DNA: TGCAGTGCCGAGAACCTAGGGACATTCGCTGGCTACACCTTC. The encoded protein is CSAENLGTFAGYTF.

There are a few counts of this clonotype. An end of the junction differs from the germline gene, which may be a read error. The chain couples TRBV20-1 to TRBJ2-7; 12 positions agree with TRBD2. CDR3 length equals 17 residues. Germline assignment: CDR1 DFQATT and CDR2 SNEGSKA (reference sequence). As DNA, the CDR3 is TGCAGTGCTGGAGACCCTACGCGACTAGCGGGAGTAGACGAGCAGTACTTC. Translated: CSAGDPTRLAGVDEQYF.

In this sample, this clonotype turned up a few times. This chain links TRBV19 with TRBJ2-4; TRBD1 aligns across 9 bases. CDR1 and CDR2 (germline): LNHDA, SQIVND (reference sequence). This CDR3 region has 13 residues. Trimming removed 6 bases from V and 9 bases from J; junction bases left unmatched: 6. DNA for the CDR3: TGTGCCAGTAGGGAGACAGGGGGAGCCATTCAGTACTTC. This sequence encodes CASRETGGAIQYF.

This clonotype was seen ten or more times. This chain links TRBV6-1 with TRBJ1-5, with 8 positions matching TRBD1. Germline-derived CDR1 and CDR2 are MNHNS and SASEGT. This CDR3 comprises 15 residues. With V trimmed by 5 bases and J by 2 bases, 5 bases remained unmatched. CDR3 sequence (DNA): TGTGCCAGCAGTCGTGGACAGGGAGGCAATCAGCCCCAGCATTTT. As protein: CASSRGQGGNQPQHF.

This clonotype was counted a few times. The chain links TRBV11-2 to TRBJ2-5; 12 bases agree with TRBD2. Germline CDR1 reads SGHAT; CDR2 reads FQNNGV. The CDR3 is 17 amino acids. V shed 1 base and J 5 bases; nucleotides not matched to a gene: 8. This CDR3 reads CASSLARTSGARETQYF. CDR3 DNA: TGTGCCAGCAGCTTAGCCCGGACTAGCGGGGCTCGGGAGACCCAGTACTTC.